The present T cell receptor beta chain was sequenced within a study of Ad26.COV2.S vaccination and SARS-CoV-2 variants. Background on the study: The Ad26.COV2.S arm of the COV1001 trial was where the donor was placed. Ad26.COV2.S shots went into the muscle once or twice, 56 days apart. Study conclusions and caveats: There was a possibility that the TCR breadth and depth analyses underestimated total T cell responses. Vaccine recipients had higher spike-specific TCR breadth than placebo recipients.

TCRdb's table, derived via immunoSEQ multiplex PCR, lists solely in-frame clones and lacks some. The profile covers some 340,000 clones, with 70% to 90% appearing a single time and 2% to 2.5% taken by the ten largest. Treatment indicated: 15 to 20 received Ad26.COV2.S at low or high dose, single or two shots; roughly five received placebo; per-sample allocation not given. Sampling took place 63 days after the first vaccine or placebo injection. In the case of this clone: Its specificity is unknown.

Germline values: CDR1 MNHEY, CDR2 SVGAGI. Trimming removed 4 bases at V and 2 bases at J, with 11 bases between. The CDR3 runs to 15 residues. The sequencing used peripheral blood, collected in a trial of Ad26.COV2.S vaccine versus placebo. The sequence was obtained from a person between 18 and 65 years old who received the Ad26.COV2.S COVID-19 vaccine or a placebo. The chain links TRBV6-5 to TRBJ1-4; D ambiguous. The CDR3 coding sequence is TGTGCCAGCAGTTCAAATTTAGGCACTAATGAAAAACTGTTTTTT. It translates to CASSSNLGTNEKLFF.